This T cell receptor (beta chain) stems from a study of T cells after yellow fever vaccination. Study-level background: When fractions had low cell numbers, they were prepared with SMART-Seq v4 Ultra Low Input.

UMIs were added to TCR cDNA along with a universal primer site when it was made by 5'RACE template switching. From the 5' RACE reads, TCRdb called clonotypes with MiXCR, one entry per CDR3 protein. The data show around 310,000 distinct CDR3 sequences, around 4.3% seen once. General study results and limits: By day 5 rather than day 15, the secondary response had peaked, though it was weaker.

This clonotype was counted at least ten times. Its antigen remains unidentified. Sample: PBMCs, taken 15 days after the yellow fever booster vaccination. The source is a young man who received the YFV17D yellow fever vaccine.

Here the CDR3 reads CASSVTGSSYNEQFF. The DNA for the CDR3 is TGTGCCAGCAGTGTAACAGGGAGCTCCTACAATGAGCAGTTCTTC. The rearrangement links TRBV12-3 or TRBV12-4 to TRBJ2-1; D may be TRBD1 (6 bases). CDR3 length: 15 residues. The germline V and J ends were trimmed by 5 bases and 0 bases, with 11 bases remaining between them.